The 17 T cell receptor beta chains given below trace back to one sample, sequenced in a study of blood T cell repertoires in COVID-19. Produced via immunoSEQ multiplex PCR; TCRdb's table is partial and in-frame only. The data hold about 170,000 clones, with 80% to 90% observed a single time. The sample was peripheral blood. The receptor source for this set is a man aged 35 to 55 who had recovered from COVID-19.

DNA of the CDR3: TGTGCCAGCAGCTTATGGCGTAGCGGGGGGCCTTTGGAGCAGTACTTC. This codes for CASSLWRSGGPLEQYF. This chain uses TRBV11-2 with TRBJ2-7; TRBD2 matches at 10 bases. The CDR3 covers 16 residues. Germline CDR1 reads SGHAT; CDR2 reads FQNNGV. V trimming: 2 bases; J trimming: 7 bases; junction bases outside the gene matches: 11.

CDR3 region: CASSLAGRNTIYF. As DNA, the CDR3 is TGTGCCAGCAGTTTGGCAGGGCGAAACACCATATATTTT. The genes are TRBV28 and TRBJ1-3; a weak D match, TRBD1 (5 bases). CDR3 size: 13 residues. The ends were cut back, 3 bases at V and 5 bases at J, with 8 bases in the middle. Germline V gene sequence: CDR1 MDHEN, CDR2 SYDVKM. The entire variable domain, with the rest obtained from reference TRBV28 and TRBJ1-3, is as follows: DVKVTQSSRYLVKRTGEKVFLECVQDMDHENMFWYRQDPGLGLRLIYFSYDVKMKEKGDIPEGYSVSREKKERFSLILESASTNQTSMYLCASSLAGRNTIYFGEGSWLTVV.

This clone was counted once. The CDR3 DNA follows: TGTGCCACAGCACAGGGGTCTGAAGCTTTCTTT. It is translated as CATAQGSEAFF. The chain links TRBV15 to TRBJ1-1, with 7 bases fitting TRBD1. Germline V CDR1 and CDR2: LNHNV, YYDKDF (reference sequence). Unmatched junction bases numbered 4, after V lost 9 bases and J lost 6 bases. The CDR3 totals 11 residues.

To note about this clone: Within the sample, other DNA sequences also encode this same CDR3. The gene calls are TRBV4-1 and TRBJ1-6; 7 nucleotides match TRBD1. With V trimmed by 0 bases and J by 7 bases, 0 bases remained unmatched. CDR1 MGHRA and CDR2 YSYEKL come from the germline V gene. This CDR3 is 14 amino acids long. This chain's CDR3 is CASSQDRGNSPLHF. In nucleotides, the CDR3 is TGCGCCAGCAGCCAAGACAGGGGGAATTCACCCCTCCACTTT.

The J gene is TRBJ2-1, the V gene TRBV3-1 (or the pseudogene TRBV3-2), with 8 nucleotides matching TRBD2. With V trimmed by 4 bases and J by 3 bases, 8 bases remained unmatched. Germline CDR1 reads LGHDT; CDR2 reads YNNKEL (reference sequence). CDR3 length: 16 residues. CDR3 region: CASSPVSGSGYNEQFF. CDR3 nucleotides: TGTGCCAGCAGCCCCGTAAGCGGGAGTGGCTACAATGAGCAGTTCTTC.

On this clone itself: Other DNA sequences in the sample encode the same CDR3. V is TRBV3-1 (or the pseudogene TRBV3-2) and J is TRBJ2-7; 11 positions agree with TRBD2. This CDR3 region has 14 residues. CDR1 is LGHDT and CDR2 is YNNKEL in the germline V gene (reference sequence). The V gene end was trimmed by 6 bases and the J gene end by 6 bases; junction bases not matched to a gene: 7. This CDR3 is CASSPTSGSSEQYF. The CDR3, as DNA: TGTGCCAGCAGTCCAACTAGCGGGAGTAGCGAGCAGTACTTC.

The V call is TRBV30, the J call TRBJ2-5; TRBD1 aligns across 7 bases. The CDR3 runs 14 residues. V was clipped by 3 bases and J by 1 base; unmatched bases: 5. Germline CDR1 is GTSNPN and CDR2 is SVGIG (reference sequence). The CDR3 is CAWSGTGAQETQYF. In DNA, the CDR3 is TGTGCCTGGAGCGGTACAGGGGCCCAAGAGACCCAGTACTTC.

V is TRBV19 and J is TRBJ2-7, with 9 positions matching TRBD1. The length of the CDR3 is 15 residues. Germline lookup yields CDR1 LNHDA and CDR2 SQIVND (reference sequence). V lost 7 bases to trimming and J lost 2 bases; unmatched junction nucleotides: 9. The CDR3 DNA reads TGTGCCAGTACCCAAACCGGGACAGGGACCTACGAGCAGTACTTC. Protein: CASTQTGTGTYEQYF.

CDR3 region: CAWRPLASKVGDTQYF. The CDR3 nucleotides read TGTGCCTGGAGACCCCTGGCTAGCAAGGTCGGAGATACGCAGTATTTT. This chain connects TRBV30 to TRBJ2-3; TRBD2 might be the D (5 bases). With 3 bases removed from V and 5 bases from J, the gap between germline ends came to 21 bases. This CDR3 has 16 amino acids. Germline values: CDR1 GTSNPN, CDR2 SVGIG (reference sequence).

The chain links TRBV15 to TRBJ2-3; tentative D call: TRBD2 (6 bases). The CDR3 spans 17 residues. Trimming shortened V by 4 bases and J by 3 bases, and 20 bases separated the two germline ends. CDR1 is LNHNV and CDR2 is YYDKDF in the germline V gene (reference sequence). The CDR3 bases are TGTGCCACCAGCACCTACCCTAGCGAAAGTAGGACAGATACGCAGTATTTT. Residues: CATSTYPSESRTDTQYF.

Here the CDR3 DNA reads TGTGCCAGTAGTATAGAAGGGAGACCCCTCCACTTT. It is translated as CASSIEGRPLHF. The chain links TRBV19 to TRBJ1-6; no firm D call. Trimming pared 0 bases from V and 12 bases from J, leaving 6 bases between. CDR1 and CDR2 (germline): LNHDA, SQIVND (reference sequence). There are 12 residues in the CDR3.

The CDR3 DNA reads TGTGCCAGCAGTTACCCGGGACACCTCTCTGGGGCCAACGTCCTGACTTTC. Residues: CASSYPGHLSGANVLTF. The V call is TRBV6-2 or TRBV6-3, the J call TRBJ2-6, with D perhaps TRBD1 (6 bases). Per germline, CDR1 MNHEY and CDR2 SVGEGT. This CDR3 has 17 amino acids. The V and J ends lost 2 bases and 0 bases respectively, with 11 bases between them.

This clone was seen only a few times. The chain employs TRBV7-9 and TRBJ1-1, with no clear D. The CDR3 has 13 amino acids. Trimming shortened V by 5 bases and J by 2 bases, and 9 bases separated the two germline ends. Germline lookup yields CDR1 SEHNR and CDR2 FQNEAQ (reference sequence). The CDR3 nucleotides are TGTGCCAGCAGCACATACATAAACACTGAAGCTTTCTTT. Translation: CASSTYINTEAFF. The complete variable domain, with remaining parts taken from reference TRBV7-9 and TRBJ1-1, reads DTGVSQNPRHKITKRGQNVTFRCDPISEHNRLYWYRQTLGQGPEFLTYFQNEAQLEKSRLLSDRFSAERPKGSFSTLEIQRTEQGDSAMYLCASSTYINTEAFFGQGTRLTVV.

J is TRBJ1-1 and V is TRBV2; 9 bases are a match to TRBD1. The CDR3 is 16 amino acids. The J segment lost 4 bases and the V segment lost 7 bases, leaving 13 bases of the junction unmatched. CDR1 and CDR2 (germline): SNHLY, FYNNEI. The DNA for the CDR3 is TGTGCCAGCAAGGGACAGGGCCTCCGGGCGGTCACTGAAGCTTTCTTT. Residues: CASKGQGLRAVTEAFF.

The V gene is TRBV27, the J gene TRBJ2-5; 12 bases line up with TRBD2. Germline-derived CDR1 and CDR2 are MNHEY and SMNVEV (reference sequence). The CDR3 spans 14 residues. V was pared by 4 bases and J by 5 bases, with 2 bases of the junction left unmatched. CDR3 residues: CASSSSGGAETQYF. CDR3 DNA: TGTGCCAGCAGTTCTAGCGGGGGGGCTGAGACCCAGTACTTC.

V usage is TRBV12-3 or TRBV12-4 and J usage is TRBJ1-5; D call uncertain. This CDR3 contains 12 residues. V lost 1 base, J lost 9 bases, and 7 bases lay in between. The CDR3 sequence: CASSLGSGPQHF. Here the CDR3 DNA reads TGTGCCAGCAGTTTAGGTTCAGGGCCCCAGCATTTT.

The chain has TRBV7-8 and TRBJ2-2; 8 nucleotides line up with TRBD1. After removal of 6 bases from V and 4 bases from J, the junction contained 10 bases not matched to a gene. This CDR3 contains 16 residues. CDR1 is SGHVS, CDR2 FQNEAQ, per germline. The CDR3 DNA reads TGTGCCAGCAGGCCTACCGGGACAGGCGGCACCGGGGAGCTGTTTTTT. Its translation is CASRPTGTGGTGELFF. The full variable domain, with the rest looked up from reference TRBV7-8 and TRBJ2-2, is GAGVSQSPRYKVAKRGQDVALRCDPISGHVSLFWYQQALGQGPEFLTYFQNEAQLDKSGLPSDRFFAERPEGSVSTLKIQRTQQEDSAVYLCASRPTGTGGTGELFFGEGSRLTVL.